This TCR beta chain was sequenced in a study of control samples from healthy donors and cancer patients. The CDR3 loop spans 12 amino acids. Trimming removed 6 bases at V and 3 bases at J, with 7 bases between. CDR1 is MNHEY and CDR2 is SVGAGI in the germline V gene. TCRdb's table, derived via immunoSEQ multiplex PCR, lists solely in-frame clones and lacks some. Here the sample spans about 80,000 clones, roughly 89% being singletons. A word on this clone: This same CDR3 is encoded by further DNA sequences in the sample.

This chain uses TRBV6-5 with TRBJ2-3, with D maybe TRBD2 (5 bases). This receptor was taken from a man aged 45-65 years in good health. The material sequenced was blood. DNA of the CDR3: TGTGCCAGCAGGGGGAGTACAGATACGCAGTATTTT. Translation gives CASRGSTDTQYF.